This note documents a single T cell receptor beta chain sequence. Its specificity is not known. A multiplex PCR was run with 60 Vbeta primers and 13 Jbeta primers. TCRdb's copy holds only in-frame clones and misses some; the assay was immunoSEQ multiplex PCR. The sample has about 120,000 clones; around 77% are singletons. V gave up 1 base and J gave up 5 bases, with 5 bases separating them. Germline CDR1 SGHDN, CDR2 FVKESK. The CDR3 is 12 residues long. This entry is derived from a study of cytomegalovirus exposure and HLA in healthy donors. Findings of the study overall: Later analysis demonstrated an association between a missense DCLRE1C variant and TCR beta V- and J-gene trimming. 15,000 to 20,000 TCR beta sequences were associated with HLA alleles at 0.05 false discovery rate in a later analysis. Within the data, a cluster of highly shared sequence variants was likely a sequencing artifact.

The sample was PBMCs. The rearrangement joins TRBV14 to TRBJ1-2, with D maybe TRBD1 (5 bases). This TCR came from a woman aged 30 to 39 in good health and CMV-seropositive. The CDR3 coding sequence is TGTGCCAGCAGCCAAGGACAGTATGGCTACACCTTC. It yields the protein CASSQGQYGYTF.